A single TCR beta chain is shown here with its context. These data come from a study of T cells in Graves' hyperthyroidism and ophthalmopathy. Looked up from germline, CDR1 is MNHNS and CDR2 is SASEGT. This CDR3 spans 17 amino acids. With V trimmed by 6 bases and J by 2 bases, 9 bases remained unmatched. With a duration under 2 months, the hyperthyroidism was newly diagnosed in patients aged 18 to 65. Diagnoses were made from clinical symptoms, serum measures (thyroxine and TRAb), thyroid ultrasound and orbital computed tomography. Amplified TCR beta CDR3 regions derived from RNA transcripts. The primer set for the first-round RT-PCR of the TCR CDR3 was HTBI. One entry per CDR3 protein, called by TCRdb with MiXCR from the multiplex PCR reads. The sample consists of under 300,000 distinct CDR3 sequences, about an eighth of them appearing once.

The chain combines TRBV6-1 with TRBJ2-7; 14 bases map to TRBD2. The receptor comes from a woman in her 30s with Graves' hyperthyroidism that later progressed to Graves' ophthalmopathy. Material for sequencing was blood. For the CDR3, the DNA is TGTGCCAGCAGCGCCCGGACTAGCGGGAGGACCCCCTACGAGCAGTACTTC. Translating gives CASSARTSGRTPYEQYF.